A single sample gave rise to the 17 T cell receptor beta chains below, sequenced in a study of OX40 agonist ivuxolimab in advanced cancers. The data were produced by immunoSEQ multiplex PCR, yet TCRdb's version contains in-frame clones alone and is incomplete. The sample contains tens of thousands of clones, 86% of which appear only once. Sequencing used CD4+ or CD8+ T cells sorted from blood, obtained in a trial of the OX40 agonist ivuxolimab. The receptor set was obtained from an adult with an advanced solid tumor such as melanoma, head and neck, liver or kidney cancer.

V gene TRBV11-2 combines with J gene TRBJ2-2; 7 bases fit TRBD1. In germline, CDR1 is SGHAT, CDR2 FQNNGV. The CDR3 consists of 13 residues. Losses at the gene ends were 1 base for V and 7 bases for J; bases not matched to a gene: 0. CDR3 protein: CASSLGTGGELFF. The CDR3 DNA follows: TGTGCCAGCAGCTTAGGGACAGGCGGGGAGCTGTTTTTT.

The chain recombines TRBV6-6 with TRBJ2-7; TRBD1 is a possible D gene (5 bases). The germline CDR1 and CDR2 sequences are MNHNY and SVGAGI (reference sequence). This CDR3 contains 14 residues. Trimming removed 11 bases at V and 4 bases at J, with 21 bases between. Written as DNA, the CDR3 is TGTGCCGCCCGCCAGGGTCAGGGTGTTTACGAGCAGTACTTC. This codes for CAARQGQGVYEQYF.

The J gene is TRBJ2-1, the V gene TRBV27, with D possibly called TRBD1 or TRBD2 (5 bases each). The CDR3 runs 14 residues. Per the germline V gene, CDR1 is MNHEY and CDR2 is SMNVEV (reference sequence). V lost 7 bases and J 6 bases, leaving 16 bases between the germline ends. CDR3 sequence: CASKNWDAVNEQFF. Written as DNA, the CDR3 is TGTGCCAGCAAGAACTGGGACGCCGTCAATGAGCAGTTCTTC.

CDR3 DNA: TGCAGCGCCCAACAGGGTATCAACGAGCAGTACTTC. This sequence encodes CSAQQGINEQYF. V is TRBV29-1 and J is TRBJ2-7; D may be TRBD1 (6 bases). The CDR3 covers 12 residues. Germline V CDR1 and CDR2: SQVTM, ANQGSEA. The V end lost 7 bases, the J end lost 5 bases, and 15 bases lay between the germline ends.

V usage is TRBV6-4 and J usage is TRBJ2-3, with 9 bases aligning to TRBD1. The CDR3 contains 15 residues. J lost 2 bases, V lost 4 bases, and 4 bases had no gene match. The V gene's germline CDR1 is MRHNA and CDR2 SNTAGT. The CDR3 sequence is CASSAGTGNTDTQYF. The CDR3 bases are TGTGCCAGCAGTGCCGGGACAGGGAACACAGATACGCAGTATTTT.

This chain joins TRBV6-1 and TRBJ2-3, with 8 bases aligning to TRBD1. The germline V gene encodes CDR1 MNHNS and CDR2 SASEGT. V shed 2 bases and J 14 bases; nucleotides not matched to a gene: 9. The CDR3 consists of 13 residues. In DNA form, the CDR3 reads TGTGCCAGCAGTGAAAGAAACAGGGGGATTGGGTATTTT. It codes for CASSERNRGIGYF.

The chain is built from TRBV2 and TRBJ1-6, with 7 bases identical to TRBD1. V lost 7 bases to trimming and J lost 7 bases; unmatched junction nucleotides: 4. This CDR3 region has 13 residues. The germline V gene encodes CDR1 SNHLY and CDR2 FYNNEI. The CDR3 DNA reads TGTGCCAGCACCCCGACAGGGAATTCACCCCTCCACTTT. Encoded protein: CASTPTGNSPLHF.

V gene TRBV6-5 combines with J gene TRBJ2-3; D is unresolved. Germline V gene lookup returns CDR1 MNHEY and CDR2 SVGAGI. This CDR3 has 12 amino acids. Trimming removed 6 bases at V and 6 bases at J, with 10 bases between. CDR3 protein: CASSLSGDTQYF. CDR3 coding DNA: TGTGCCAGCAGCTTGTCCGGGGATACGCAGTATTTT.

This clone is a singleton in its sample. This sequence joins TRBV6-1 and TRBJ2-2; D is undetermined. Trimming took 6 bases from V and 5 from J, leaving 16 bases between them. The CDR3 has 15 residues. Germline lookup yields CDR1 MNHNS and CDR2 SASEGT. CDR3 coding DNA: TGTGCCAGCAGCTACATGAATGTGGTGACCGGGGAGCTGTTTTTT. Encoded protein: CASSYMNVVTGELFF.

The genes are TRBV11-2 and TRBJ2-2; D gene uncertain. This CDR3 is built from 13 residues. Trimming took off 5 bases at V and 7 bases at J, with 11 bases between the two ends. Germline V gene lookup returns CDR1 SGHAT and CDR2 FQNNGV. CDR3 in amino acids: CASSLIPSGELFF. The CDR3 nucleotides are TGTGCCAGCAGCCTCATACCCAGCGGGGAGCTGTTTTTT.

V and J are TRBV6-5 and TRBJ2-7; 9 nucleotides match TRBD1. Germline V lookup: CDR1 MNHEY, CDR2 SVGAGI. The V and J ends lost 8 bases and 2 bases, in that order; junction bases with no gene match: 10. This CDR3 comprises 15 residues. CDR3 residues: CASRRDREATYEQYF. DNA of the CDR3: TGTGCCAGCCGCCGGGACAGGGAGGCTACCTACGAGCAGTACTTC.

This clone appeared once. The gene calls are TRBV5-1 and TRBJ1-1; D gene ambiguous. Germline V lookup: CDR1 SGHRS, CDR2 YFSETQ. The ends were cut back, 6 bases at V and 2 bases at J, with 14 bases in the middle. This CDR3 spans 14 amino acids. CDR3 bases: TGCGCCAGCACTGAGTGGTCGGTTAACACTGAAGCTTTCTTT. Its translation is CASTEWSVNTEAFF.

The CDR3 sequence is CASSYSGQSGNYGYTF. The CDR3 DNA sequence: TGTGCCAGCAGTTACTCGGGGCAGAGTGGCAACTATGGCTACACCTTC. The J gene is TRBJ1-2, the V gene TRBV6-6, with a weak D call TRBD1 (5 bases). CDR1 and CDR2 (germline): MNHNY, SVGAGI (reference sequence). The CDR3 extends over 16 amino acids. The ends were cut back, 0 bases at V and 2 bases at J, with 13 bases in the middle.

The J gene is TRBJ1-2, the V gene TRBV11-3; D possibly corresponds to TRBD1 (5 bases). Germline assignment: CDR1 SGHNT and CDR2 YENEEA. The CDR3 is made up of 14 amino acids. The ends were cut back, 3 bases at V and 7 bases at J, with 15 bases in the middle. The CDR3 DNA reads TGTGCCAGCAGCTTTAGGGGCCAGGGATTTGGCTACACCTTC. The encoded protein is CASSFRGQGFGYTF.

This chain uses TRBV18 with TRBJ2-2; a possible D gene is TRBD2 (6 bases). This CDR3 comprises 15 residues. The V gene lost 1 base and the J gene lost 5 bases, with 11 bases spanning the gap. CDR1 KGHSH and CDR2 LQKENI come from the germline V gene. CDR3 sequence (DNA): TGTGCCAGCTCACCACGGAGGGAAGGAACCGGGGAGCTGTTTTTT. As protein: CASSPRREGTGELFF.

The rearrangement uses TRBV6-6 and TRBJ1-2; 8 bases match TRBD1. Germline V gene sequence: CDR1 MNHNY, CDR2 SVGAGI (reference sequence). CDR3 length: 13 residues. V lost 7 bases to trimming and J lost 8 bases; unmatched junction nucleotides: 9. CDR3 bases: TGTGCCAGCACCATTACAGGGGGACGGGGCTACACCTTC. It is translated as CASTITGGRGYTF.

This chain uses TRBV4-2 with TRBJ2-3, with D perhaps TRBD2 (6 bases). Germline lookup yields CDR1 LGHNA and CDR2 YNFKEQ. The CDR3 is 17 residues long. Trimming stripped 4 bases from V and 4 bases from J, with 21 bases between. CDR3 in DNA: TGTGCCAGCAGCCGGTTGGACGGCGGGATTGGGGCAGATACGCAGTATTTT. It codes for CASSRLDGGIGADTQYF.